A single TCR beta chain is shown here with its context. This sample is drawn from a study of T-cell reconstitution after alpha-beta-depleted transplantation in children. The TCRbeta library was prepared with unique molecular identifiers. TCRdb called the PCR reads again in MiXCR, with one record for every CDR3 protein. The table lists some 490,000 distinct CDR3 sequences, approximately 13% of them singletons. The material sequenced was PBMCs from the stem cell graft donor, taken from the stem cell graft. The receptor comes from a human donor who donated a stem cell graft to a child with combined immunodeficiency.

CDR3 residues: CSVQGGGTTCNEQFF. For the CDR3, the DNA is TGCAGCGTTCAAGGGGGTGGGACCACCTGCAATGAGCAGTTCTTC. The chain carries TRBV29-1 and TRBJ2-1; D might be TRBD1 (6 bases). This CDR3 has 15 amino acids. V gave up 5 bases and J gave up 6 bases, with 20 bases separating them. From germline, CDR1 is SQVTM and CDR2 ANQGSEA.